The 13 T cell receptor beta chains listed next were all sequenced from one sample in a study of cytomegalovirus exposure and HLA in healthy donors. The protocol was immunoSEQ multiplex PCR, while the TCRdb copy is restricted to in-frame clones and leaves out a portion. Of 200,000 to 250,000 clones listed, about 89% were seen once; the top ten hold 1% to 1.2%. The sample comprised PBMCs. The receptors come from a woman aged 18-29 years in good health and CMV-seronegative.

The V and J genes are TRBV30 and TRBJ2-7; 10 nucleotides line up with TRBD2. V lost 1 base, J lost 4 bases, and 4 bases stayed unmatched. Germline-derived CDR1 and CDR2 are GTSNPN and SVGIG (reference sequence). The CDR3 consists of 14 residues. CDR3 loop: CAWSDASGSYEQYF. CDR3 nucleotide sequence: TGTGCCTGGAGTGACGCTAGCGGGAGTTACGAGCAGTACTTC.

The rearrangement links TRBV29-1 to TRBJ1-1; 9 bases line up with TRBD1. From germline, CDR1 is SQVTM and CDR2 ANQGSEA. The CDR3 runs to 12 residues. V trimming: 3 bases; J trimming: 7 bases; junction bases outside the gene matches: 3. DNA for the CDR3: TGCAGCGTTGACGACAGGGGGTTTGAAGCTTTCTTT. As protein: CSVDDRGFEAFF.

This clone was detected only once. The rearrangement joins TRBV25-1 to TRBJ2-6; TRBD1 matches at 11 bases. Germline trimming cut 3 bases from V and 0 bases from J; bases unmatched to any gene: 1. Germline CDR1 MGHDK, CDR2 SYGVNS. This CDR3 comprises 17 residues. The CDR3 bases are TGTGCCAGCAGTGACGGGACAGGGGGCTCTGGGGCCAACGTCCTGACTTTC. It translates to CASSDGTGGSGANVLTF. Variable domain in full (rest from reference TRBV25-1 and TRBJ2-6): EADIYQTPRYLVIGTGKKITLECSQTMGHDKMYWYQQDPGMELHLIHYSYGVNSTEKGDLSSESTVSRIRTEHFPLTLESARPSHTSQYLCASSDGTGGSGANVLTFGAGSRLTVL.

In this sample, this clone turned up once. This chain uses TRBV16 with TRBJ1-1, with D hard to call. This CDR3 comprises 14 residues. Trimming shortened V by 0 bases and J by 11 bases, and 16 bases separated the two germline ends. Germline lookup yields CDR1 KGHSY and CDR2 FQNENV. The chain's CDR3 is CASSQSRREPWAFF. CDR3 coding DNA: TGTGCCAGCAGCCAATCGAGGAGAGAACCCTGGGCTTTCTTT.

The chain employs TRBV7-9 and TRBJ1-5; no reliable D call. CDR1 SEHNR and CDR2 FQNEAQ come from the germline V gene (reference sequence). Trimming removed 1 base at V and 5 bases at J, with 9 bases between. The CDR3 consists of 14 residues. The CDR3 nucleotides read TGTGCCAGCAGCTTAGTGGCAGGTGATCAGCCCCAGCATTTT. The encoded protein is CASSLVAGDQPQHF.

V usage is TRBV6-5 and J usage is TRBJ1-1; 9 nucleotides agree with TRBD1. This CDR3 comprises 16 residues. CDR1 and CDR2 from the germline V gene are MNHEY and SVGAGI. The junction had 14 bases not matched to a gene; V was cut back by 8 bases and J by 4 bases. The CDR3 is CASRFKGTGKITEAFF. The CDR3 nucleotides are TGTGCCAGCCGTTTCAAAGGGACAGGGAAAATCACTGAAGCTTTCTTT.

V gene TRBV29-1 combines with J gene TRBJ2-1; 7 bases align to TRBD1. V trimming: 5 bases; J trimming: 6 bases; junction bases outside the gene matches: 10. Germline V gives CDR1 SQVTM, CDR2 ANQGSEA. The CDR3 extends over 14 amino acids. The CDR3 nucleotides read TGCAGCGTTACGCCGGGACAGATACGCAATGAGCAGTTCTTC. Its protein product is CSVTPGQIRNEQFF.

J is TRBJ2-3 and V is TRBV5-1, with TRBD1 matching over 9 bases. With V trimmed by 1 base and J by 5 bases, 2 bases remained unmatched. The CDR3 covers 14 residues. Germline values: CDR1 SGHRS, CDR2 YFSETQ. The CDR3 DNA follows: TGCGCCAGCAGCTTGTGGACAGGGGTAGATACGCAGTATTTT. Its protein product is CASSLWTGVDTQYF.

The chain joins TRBV12-5 to TRBJ1-2; 7 bases fit TRBD1. The CDR3 consists of 14 residues. In germline, CDR1 is LGHNT, CDR2 FRNRAP. Trimming removed 3 bases from V and 4 bases from J; junction bases left unmatched: 5. In DNA, the CDR3 is TGTGCTAGTGGTTTCTCTACAGGGGCCTATGGCTACACCTTC. Translated: CASGFSTGAYGYTF.

V and J are TRBV18 and TRBJ2-3, with D possibly matching TRBD1 (6 bases). Germline V lookup: CDR1 KGHSH, CDR2 LQKENI. The V end was cut by 2 bases, the J end by 4 bases, with 25 bases between. This CDR3 region has 19 residues. CDR3 residues: CASSPGKGVVLMEADTQYF. CDR3 sequence (DNA): TGTGCCAGCTCACCAGGGAAGGGGGTTGTGTTGATGGAGGCAGATACGCAGTATTTT.

This sequence joins TRBV27 and TRBJ2-2; 14 positions agree with TRBD2. V was clipped by 9 bases and J by 7 bases; unmatched bases: 13. The CDR3 is made up of 17 amino acids. Looked up from germline, CDR1 is MNHEY and CDR2 is SMNVEV (reference sequence). The CDR3 protein is CASSDPGLAGVGGELFF. The CDR3 region has the DNA TGTGCCAGTTCTGATCCGGGACTAGCGGGAGTTGGCGGGGAGCTGTTTTTT.

V gene TRBV5-4 combines with J gene TRBJ2-7, with 9 bases lining up with TRBD1. The V gene's germline CDR1 is SGHNT and CDR2 YYREEE (reference sequence). The CDR3 is 16 residues long. Trimming at V came to 3 bases and at J to 2 bases, leaving 9 bases not matched to a gene. CDR3 sequence: CASSSGQGIPTYEQYF. The CDR3 coding sequence is TGTGCCAGCAGCTCCGGACAGGGGATTCCCACCTACGAGCAGTACTTC.

J is TRBJ2-7 and V is TRBV5-6; a possible D gene is TRBD1 (5 bases). Per germline, CDR1 SGHDT and CDR2 YYEEEE. Trimming shortened V by 0 bases and J by 3 bases, and 13 bases separated the two germline ends. CDR3 length equals 15 residues. The CDR3 reads CASSLAQGRHYEQYF. The CDR3 bases are TGTGCCAGCAGCTTGGCCCAGGGTCGCCACTACGAGCAGTACTTC.